There are a few counts of the clone carrying this T cell receptor beta chain. These data originate in a study of OX40 agonist ivuxolimab in advanced cancers. This CDR3 is 15 amino acids long. Germline CDR1 and CDR2: SGDLS and YYNGEE. V shed 4 bases, J shed 8 bases, and the junction held 12 bases outside the gene matches. The data were produced by immunoSEQ multiplex PCR, yet TCRdb's version contains in-frame clones alone and is incomplete. The sample holds under 65,000 clones, 90% to 95% seen once. The chain is built from TRBV9 and TRBJ1-3; TRBD1 aligns across 7 bases. The specimen was CD4+ or CD8+ T cells sorted from blood, collected in a trial of the OX40 agonist ivuxolimab. The sequence came from an adult with an advanced solid tumor such as melanoma, head and neck, liver or kidney cancer. The CDR3 region has the DNA TGTGCCAGCAGCCTGACAGGGTATGTTAAGGACACCATATATTTT. Its translation: CASSLTGYVKDTIYF.